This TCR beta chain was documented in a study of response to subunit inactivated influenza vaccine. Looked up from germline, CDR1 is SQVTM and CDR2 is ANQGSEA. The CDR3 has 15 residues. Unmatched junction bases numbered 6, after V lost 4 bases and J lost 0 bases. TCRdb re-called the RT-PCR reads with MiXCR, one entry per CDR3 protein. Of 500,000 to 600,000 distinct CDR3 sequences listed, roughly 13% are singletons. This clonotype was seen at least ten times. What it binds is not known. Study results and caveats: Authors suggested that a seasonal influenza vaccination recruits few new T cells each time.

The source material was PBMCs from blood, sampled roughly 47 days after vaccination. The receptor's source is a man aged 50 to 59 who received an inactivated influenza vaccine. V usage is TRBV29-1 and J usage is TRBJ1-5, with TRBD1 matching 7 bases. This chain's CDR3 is CSVAPGTASNQPQHF. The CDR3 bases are TGCAGCGTTGCCCCAGGGACAGCTAGCAATCAGCCCCAGCATTTT.